Detailed here is one TCR beta chain. This sample was included in a study of tumor-infiltrating lymphocytes in oesophageal squamous cell carcinoma. TCRdb analysed the PCR reads with MiXCR anew, one entry per CDR3 protein. The sample holds about 15,000 distinct CDR3 sequences; about 50% are singletons and the top ten take approximately 15%. The CDR3 is 13 residues long. Per the germline V gene, CDR1 is SEHNR and CDR2 is FQNEAQ (reference sequence). V and J are TRBV7-9 and TRBJ2-3, with D possibly TRBD2 on 6 matching bases. The J call is doubtful: the DNA matches TRBJ2-5 better. The material sequenced was esophageal tumor tissue. This TCR was recovered from a male donor with esophageal squamous cell carcinoma. CDR3 residues: CASRGGAGETQYF. In nucleotides, the CDR3 is TGTGCCAGCAGGGGCGGGGCCGGGGAGACCCAGTACTTC.